This TCR beta chain was sequenced for a study of cytomegalovirus exposure and HLA in healthy donors (dated by TCRdb to about 2017). Background on the whole study: In an earlier analysis of several hundred of the donors, about 260 Gb of sequence data and 90 million to 130 million unique TCR beta sequences from 180 million or so T cells were reported. Around 300 gigabases of sequencing data and 70 million to 100 million unique TCR sequences were included in an early release covering roughly 700 HLA-typed donors. Of the roughly 400 genotyped donors, approximately 80% were placed in the genetic ancestry cluster associated with self-reported Caucasian donors. The study aimed to test whether cataloging public T cell receptors could reveal signatures of past pathogen exposure. The study used immunosequencing to profile the T cell repertoires of 670 or so subjects and linked those repertoires to cytomegalovirus serostatus. A separate validation cohort of roughly 130 different subjects was used in addition to the 666-subject first cohort. To predict cytomegalovirus infection status, the study combined high-throughput TCR immunosequencing, statistical association of individual TCRs with disease status, and machine learning. A later analysis re-analyzed previously published TCR beta repertoires from hundreds of donors and added high-resolution HLA genotyping to study TCR occurrence patterns. Rather than using new phenotypic data, the later analysis identified candidate immune exposures from TCR beta sequences and from how often those sequences occurred across donors. In an earlier analysis of roughly 540 of the donors, high-throughput TCR beta sequencing was used to judge whether each TCR beta V gene segment behaved as functional or pseudogenic. Donor age, sex, ethnicity and CMV serostatus were collected together with the repertoire data. A later genetic analysis used genome-wide SNP genotypes for about three fifths of the 666 donors, treating that subset as a discovery cohort. All discovery cohort repertoires had been generated using a single sequencing platform. Class I and class II HLA loci were covered by the typing at four-digit resolution. Typing coverage differed by locus: A, B, C, DRB1 and DQB1 were typed in roughly 620-640 donors, DQA1 in 522, DPA1 in 600 to 610, and DPB1 in just under 490. Four to six DR-DQ haplotypes were handled as single units for association and clustering, since linkage in the cohort was strong. Among over 350 genotyped donors of the cohort, an average of roughly 240,000 unique TCR beta nucleotide sequences were sequenced per donor, 15% to 20% of them non-productive. The study at large found these results: Broadly in line with IMGT annotations, most TCR beta V segments showed up in productive rearrangements about 90% or about 30% of the time in an earlier analysis of several hundred of the donors. Because counts were too low, some 17 rarely observed V segments, including chromosome 9 orphons, were left out of the earlier analysis of approximately 500 of the donors. In this cohort, only TCR beta chains were sequenced, and detectable features were limited by the absence of alpha or paired-chain data. In a later analysis, TCR association rates were found to vary across HLA loci, with the most associated TCRs seen for DRB1 alleles and the fewest for HLA-C alleles. Presence/absence analyses assumed roughly uniform sequencing depth across donors, an assumption that may not hold. In a later analysis, HLA-associated TCR beta chains showed more clonal expansion and lower generation probabilities than non-associated chains that were equally common. Cytomegalovirus status was reported to be diagnosed by the classifier with high specificity and sensitivity in both the original and validation cohorts. The study gave a list of over 150 TCR beta chains associated with cytomegalovirus. CMV serostatus was the only immune exposure information available for the cohort. In a later analysis, 16,951 TCR beta sequences were associated with specific HLA alleles at a false discovery rate of 0.05. The sequencing pipeline was judged likely to have produced a cluster of highly shared sequence variants as a technical artifact. Correlated functional status among segregating V segments might be attributable to linkage disequilibrium, but an unknown experimental factor could not be ruled out. The authors suggested that the approach could potentially be extended to other disease states and immunological phenotypes. When HLA alleles, especially DR and DQ, strongly co-occurred, TCR associations were difficult to assign to individual alleles. Several of the top co-occurrence clusters appeared to be linked to parvovirus B19, influenza, CMV and Epstein-Barr virus, according to a later analysis. A further reported finding was that TCR beta sequences accurately predicted the HLA-A and HLA-B alleles for most subjects in the first cohort. A few of the identified cytomegalovirus-associated TCR beta chains were confirmed in vitro to be specific for cytomegalovirus antigens. V-gene and J-gene trimming of TCR beta chains was associated with a missense DCLRE1C variant in a later genetic analysis, and the association was replicated in an independent cohort. Most TCR sequences were observed very rarely across donors, whereas some public TCRs were present in many individuals. The 87-base-pair reads could not distinguish some IMGT-functional V segments, including TRBV6-2 and TRBV6-3, so those segments were excluded. Because HLA typing was missing for some donors at each locus, association tests included only the typed subset. According to a later genetic analysis, donors in an Asian-associated ancestry cluster had fewer N-insertions in productive TCRs than the approximately 700-donor mean. According to a later analysis, most CMV-associated TCR beta chains appeared to be HLA-restricted, and the HLA associations seemed to be driven largely by CMV exposure.

The cohort comprised hundreds of healthy bone marrow donors. At the time of sampling, all cohort members were nominally healthy, though unrecorded immune exposures were likely present. The donor was CMV seropositive and was included in the group of 250 to 300 seropositive cohort members. Every donor gave a peripheral blood sample, and the peripheral blood mononuclear cells from that sample were used for TCR beta sequencing. Genomic DNA was extracted from the blood cell samples with the Qiagen DNeasy Blood Extraction Kit. About this clone: Its specific antigen is unknown. Nothing much larger sits one base from this clone, and base qualities are not available.

For CDR1 and CDR2, the germline V gene lists SNHLY and FYNNEI. Ends trimmed: V by 4 bases, J by 4 bases; bases unmatched to a gene: 6. The cysteine opens and the phenylalanine closes a CDR3 of 15 amino acids. This entry keeps only the CDR3 DNA: 45 bases, framed from base 1. The library was built by means of the immunoSEQ multiplex PCR assay. For the multiplex PCR, a mixture combining 60 forward primers for TCR Vbeta segments and 13 reverse primers for TCR Jbeta segments was used. A multiplex PCR assay on genomic DNA amplified the CDR3 region of rearranged TCR beta genes. On the Illumina HiSeq System, the amplified TCR beta libraries were sequenced as 87-base-pair reads. For the original study's pipeline: A later analysis counted around 72 million unique TCR beta chains across the 650 to 700 repertoires, and roughly 10 million of these chains were shared by at least two donors. Raw reads were error-corrected and collapsed into unique sequences with a nearest-neighbor algorithm that merged closely related sequences to remove PCR and sequencing errors. To assign V, D and J gene segments, CDR3 sequences were aligned to IMGT reference sequences. For a sequence to be retained, at least a six-nucleotide match to both a V gene segment and a J gene segment was required. A rearrangement counted as productive if the CDR3 had no stop codons and remained in frame with V and J, and every other rearrangement counted as non-productive. CDR3 was defined according to IMGT convention as the region running from the second conserved V-encoded cysteine to the conserved J-encoded phenylalanine. The earlier analysis of more than 450 of the donors excluded sequences that lacked an unambiguous match to a single V gene segment. An earlier analysis of fewer than 750 of the donors called V segments functional above 56.7% productive rearrangements and segregating when the between-donor standard deviation exceeded 5%. To diagnose cytomegalovirus status from the catalog of TCR beta chain sequences, a statistical classification framework was built. In a later analysis, TCR nucleotide sequences were compared against IMGT/GENE-DB human TR gene sequences so that V and J genes could be assigned. Using the TCRdist pipeline, a later analysis assigned CDR3 sequences along with most-parsimonious VDJ recombination scenarios. In a later analysis, each TCR beta chain was defined by its CDR3 amino acid sequence together with its V-gene family, and reads without a unique V-gene family were excluded. In a later analysis, nearly 600 highly shared, low-generation-probability nucleotide sequences were removed to address suspected cross-contamination and a sequencing artifact. In a later analysis, a clonal expansion index for each public chain was calculated from normalized within-repertoire ranks of inferred template counts. A later analysis computed generation probabilities with a VDJ recombination model fitted to out-of-frame rearrangements, and checked the results against IGoR. Hypergeometric tests were used in a later analysis to score TCR-TCR, TCR-HLA and TCR-CMV co-occurrence, with a repertoire-size bias correction applied to the TCR pairs. False discovery rates were estimated in a later analysis by permuting HLA or CMV assignments 20 times. In a later analysis, co-occurring TCRs were grouped with DBSCAN, and TCRdist sequence similarity was added when clustering was performed within HLA-allele-positive subsets. Repertoires with fewer than 30,000 or more than 120,000 public chains, plus five repertoires with anomalous nucleotide sharing, were excluded from co-occurrence clustering. Imported from immuneACCESS, the table was reduced by TCRdb to in-frame sequences with V and J called. These copies leave out some clones; in studies compared against another copy, an unresolved V gene accounts for under half, and the cause of the remainder is not known. V, J and clone size reflect that table, while D and trimming were determined from the DNA. The sample has under 200,000 clones on record, approximately 80% of them singletons. Roughly 7.5% of the sample is held by the ten biggest clonotypes.

This receptor was taken from a young woman in good health and CMV-seropositive. Recombination linked TRBV2 to TRBJ2-3; 9 central bases correspond to TRBD2. The sequenced sample consisted of PBMCs. The nucleotide sequence reads TGTGCCAGCAGTGGGTTTGCGGGGGGGGCAGATACGCAGTATTTT. This sequence encodes CASSGFAGGADTQYF.